The 9 T cell receptor beta chains below were found in one sample sequenced in a study of cytotoxic CD8 clonotypes in ibrutinib-treated CLL. Sequencing was performed with immunoSEQ multiplex PCR; in TCRdb, only in-frame clones are kept and a portion is missing. The sample lists nearly 100,000 clones, 78% occurring once. Specimen: PBMCs, collected after 12 months of ibrutinib treatment. The receptor set was obtained from a human donor with chronic lymphocytic leukemia.

J is TRBJ2-3 and V is TRBV7-6; D gene unclear. This CDR3 has 13 amino acids. V shed 6 bases and J shed 1 base, with 8 bases lying between them. Germline V gives CDR1 SGHVS, CDR2 FNYEAQ. The CDR3 nucleotides read TGTGCCAGCAGTCTATTCGGCACAGATACGCAGTATTTT. Translating it yields CASSLFGTDTQYF.

The chain has TRBV27 and TRBJ1-1; D is possibly TRBD1 (6 bases). The germline V and J ends were trimmed by 3 bases and 1 base, with 15 bases remaining between them. The CDR3 is made up of 16 amino acids. Germline assignment: CDR1 MNHEY and CDR2 SMNVEV (reference sequence). The CDR3 sequence is CASSLARTAKNTEAFF. The CDR3 nucleotides are TGTGCCAGCAGTTTGGCCAGGACAGCAAAGAACACTGAAGCTTTCTTT.

The chain couples TRBV5-8 to TRBJ1-2; 7 positions agree with TRBD1. The ends lost 4 bases at V and 4 bases at J; junction bases unmatched: 4. The germline V gene encodes CDR1 SGHTS and CDR2 YDEGEE. There are 13 residues in the CDR3. Written as DNA, the CDR3 is TGTGCCAGCAGCATAACAGGGGCCTATGGCTACACCTTC. It specifies CASSITGAYGYTF.

This chain connects TRBV6-1 to TRBJ2-7, with D possibly being TRBD1 or TRBD2 (5 bases each). With 4 bases removed from V and 3 bases from J, the gap between germline ends came to 10 bases. The CDR3 runs 13 residues. The V gene's germline CDR1 is MNHNS and CDR2 SASEGT. CDR3 DNA: TGTGCCAGCAGTGCCGGGACGTACTACGAGCAGTACTTC. Protein product: CASSAGTYYEQYF.

The rearrangement joins TRBV18 to TRBJ1-1, with D perhaps matching TRBD1 (5 bases). Germline loops: CDR1 KGHSH, CDR2 LQKENI. Between the trimmed V and J ends, which lost 0 bases and 4 bases, there was a span of 12 bases. This CDR3 region has 15 residues. CDR3 DNA: TGTGCCAGCTCACCACCCGACAGCCCGCGCACTGAAGCTTTCTTT. Its translation is CASSPPDSPRTEAFF.

This clone has just one count. The chain has TRBV20-1 and TRBJ2-7; D gene unclear. CDR1 and CDR2 (germline): DFQATT, SNEGSKA (reference sequence). V gave up 2 bases and J gave up 3 bases, with 5 bases separating them. CDR3 length: 11 amino acids. The CDR3, as DNA: TGCAGTGCTAGAACTCTCTACGAGCAGTACTTC. It specifies CSARTLYEQYF.

This clone was seen a few times. The chain couples TRBV6-5 to TRBJ1-6; 7 nucleotides agree with TRBD1. This CDR3 comprises 14 residues. The V gene's germline CDR1 is MNHEY and CDR2 SVGAGI. V trimming: 0 bases; J trimming: 9 bases; junction bases outside the gene matches: 2. The CDR3 bases are TGTGCCAGCAGTTACTCAGGGGGCGGTTCACCCCTCCACTTT. It yields the protein CASSYSGGGSPLHF.

This clone was found a few times. The same CDR3 also results from other DNA sequences found in this sample. The chain joins TRBV18 to TRBJ2-4, with 7 bases identical to TRBD1. Germline lookup yields CDR1 KGHSH and CDR2 LQKENI. J lost 5 bases, V lost 6 bases, and 4 bases had no gene match. There are 13 residues in the CDR3. The CDR3 sequence: CASSRQGENIQYF. CDR3 nucleotides: TGTGCCAGCTCGCGACAGGGCGAAAACATTCAGTACTTC.

The chain combines TRBV27 with TRBJ1-1, with D maybe TRBD1 (5 bases). Germline CDR1 is MNHEY and CDR2 is SMNVEV (reference sequence). Deletions cut 2 bases from V and 3 bases from J, with 7 bases between. The CDR3 runs to 13 residues. As DNA, the CDR3 is TGTGCCAGCAGTTTAAGGGACGACACTGAAGCTTTCTTT. Translating gives CASSLRDDTEAFF.